This entry is about one T cell receptor beta chain. The data are from a study of blood T cell repertoires in COVID-19. For the study at large: Nucleic acid was either cDNA or gDNA, and it came from T cells, B-cell-depleted T cells, or PBMCs.

The germline V gene encodes CDR1 GTSNPN and CDR2 SVGIG (reference sequence). The CDR3 is 14 amino acids. With 0 bases removed from V and 5 bases from J, the gap between germline ends came to 10 bases. Libraries were prepared by immunoSEQ multiplex PCR; TCRdb keeps only in-frame clonotypes and omits some of them. The table records approximately 310,000 clones, 75% to 90% of them present only once. Input material: PBMCs or T cells enriched from blood (not recorded which). The chain links TRBV30 to TRBJ2-2, with unresolved D. This receptor was taken from a woman aged 25 to 39 who had been exposed to COVID-19. CDR3 region: CAWSVLSHTGELFF. DNA for the CDR3: TGTGCCTGGAGTGTACTAAGCCATACCGGGGAGCTGTTTTTT.